This TCR beta chain was identified in a study of blood T cell repertoires in COVID-19. At the level of the study: Some COVID-19 samples were acute and others convalescent; all came from the United States, Italy and Spain. Sources were T cells, B-cell-depleted T cells, or PBMCs; the material itself was cDNA or gDNA.

Enrollment of patients from Seattle took place during active infection, with longitudinal follow-up. This CDR3 contains 14 residues. Germline loops: CDR1 SGHRS, CDR2 YFSETQ. V lost 0 bases, J lost 5 bases, and 11 bases lay in between. In the original workflow: Using reference gene primer amplification, nucleated cell counts were estimated. Assay used: immunoSEQ multiplex PCR; TCRdb lists only in-frame clones, some missing. D and trimming come from the DNA, and the V and J calls and clone size come from that table. The table shows around 220,000 clones, with around 86% occurring only once. The receptor was derived from a woman aged 50 to 60 with COVID-19, enrolled during active disease. The chain links TRBV5-1 to TRBJ2-5; no clear D gene. The sequenced sample was peripheral blood. The CDR3 loop reads CASSLAAGPETQYF. In DNA, the CDR3 is TGCGCCAGCAGCTTGGCGGCAGGCCCCGAGACCCAGTACTTC.